Following are 11 T cell receptor beta chains from one sample sequenced in a study of T-cell reconstitution after alpha-beta-depleted transplantation in children. TCRbeta library preparation incorporated unique molecular identifiers. TCRdb reanalysed the PCR reads using MiXCR and keeps one entry per CDR3 protein. The sample includes some 250,000 distinct CDR3 sequences, around 13% of them seen just once. Sequences were derived from PBMCs from the stem cell graft donor, sampled from the stem cell graft. All receptors come from a human donor who donated a stem cell graft to a child with acute lymphoblastic leukemia.

This clonotype was picked up many times. The genes are TRBV20-1 and TRBJ1-5; no reliable D call. With 0 bases removed from V and 5 bases from J, the gap between germline ends came to 8 bases. This CDR3 has 13 residues. Germline V gene sequence: CDR1 DFQATT, CDR2 SNEGSKA (reference sequence). CDR3 in amino acids: CSARDQWDQPQHF. The CDR3 DNA reads TGCAGTGCTAGAGACCAATGGGATCAGCCCCAGCATTTT.

This clonotype was found many times. V and J are TRBV11-2 and TRBJ1-6; D ambiguous. This CDR3 has 13 amino acids. V gave up 5 bases and J gave up 9 bases, with 11 bases separating them. CDR1 is SGHAT, CDR2 FQNNGV, per germline. The CDR3 DNA is TGTGCCAGCAGCACCTTTGACCGTTCACCCCTCCACTTT. Its translation is CASSTFDRSPLHF.

The table lists this clonotype with many counts. This chain uses TRBV4-3 with TRBJ2-5; D unclear. Germline-derived CDR1 and CDR2 are LGHNA and YSLEER. V was pared by 1 base and J by 1 base, with 10 bases between. The length of the CDR3 is 15 residues. The CDR3 DNA is TGCGCCAGCAGCCAAGTTTTCACCTTCCAAGAGACCCAGTACTTC. It codes for CASSQVFTFQETQYF.

This sequence joins TRBV9 and TRBJ2-3; no firm D call. The CDR3 loop spans 13 amino acids. Germline CDR1 and CDR2: SGDLS and YYNGEE. The V gene lost 6 bases and the J gene lost 0 bases, with 8 bases spanning the gap. CDR3 bases: TGTGCCAGCAAGGGCGGAAGCACAGATACGCAGTATTTT. Protein product: CASKGGSTDTQYF.

The chain employs TRBV11-3 and TRBJ2-1; TRBD2 agrees at 14 bases. The CDR3 has 15 amino acids. CDR1 SGHNT and CDR2 YENEEA come from the germline V gene. The junction had 4 bases not matched to a gene; V was cut back by 5 bases and J by 7 bases. The CDR3, as DNA: TGTGCCAGCAGCCCGACTAGCGGGGGGGGTAATGAGCAGTTCTTC. Encoded protein: CASSPTSGGGNEQFF.

This clonotype was seen repeatedly, ten times or more. The V and J genes are TRBV6-2 or TRBV6-3 and TRBJ2-1; the D gene is possibly TRBD2 (5 bases). The CDR3 runs to 17 residues. From germline, CDR1 is MNHEY and CDR2 SVGEGT. Trimming stripped 0 bases from V and 6 bases from J, with 18 bases between. CDR3 in amino acids: CASSYSSPGWGSNEQFF. CDR3 coding DNA: TGTGCCAGCAGTTACTCGTCCCCGGGATGGGGTTCCAATGAGCAGTTCTTC.

The chain employs TRBV7-9 and TRBJ1-3; D is undetermined. Germline V gene sequence: CDR1 SEHNR, CDR2 FQNEAQ (reference sequence). V dropped 5 bases and J dropped 0 bases, with 8 bases sitting between them. The CDR3 is 14 residues long. The CDR3 coding sequence is TGTGCCAGCAGCCTCACTACCTCTGGAAACACCATATATTTT. It translates to CASSLTTSGNTIYF.

This clonotype was recorded many times. The J gene is TRBJ1-6, the V gene TRBV3-1; no firm D call. V was pared by 1 base and J by 2 bases, with 6 bases between. Germline V lookup: CDR1 LGHDT, CDR2 YNNKEL (reference sequence). The CDR3 length is 15 residues. Here the CDR3 DNA reads TGTGCCAGCAGCCAAGTAGGGCCCTATAATTCACCCCTCCACTTT. It is translated as CASSQVGPYNSPLHF.

At least ten counts were recorded for this clonotype. V is TRBV5-1 and J is TRBJ2-3; 7 bases match TRBD1. Germline lookup yields CDR1 SGHRS and CDR2 YFSETQ. This CDR3 has 14 residues. V was clipped by 2 bases and J by 4 bases; unmatched bases: 4. CDR3 nucleotides: TGCGCCAGCAGCTTCACGGGACAGTCAGATACGCAGTATTTT. Amino acid sequence: CASSFTGQSDTQYF.

The V call is TRBV7-2, the J call TRBJ1-1, with a tentative D call TRBD1 (5 bases). Germline V gene sequence: CDR1 SGHTA, CDR2 FQGNSA. This CDR3 contains 15 residues. V was clipped by 2 bases and J by 4 bases, with 14 bases between them. Written as DNA, the CDR3 is TGTGCCAGCAGCTTATACGACCGGGACTCCACTGAAGCTTTCTTT. This translates into CASSLYDRDSTEAFF.

Ten or more counts support this clonotype. The chain combines TRBV6-1 with TRBJ1-5; D is unresolved. CDR1 MNHNS and CDR2 SASEGT come from the germline V gene. CDR3 length equals 14 residues. The ends were cut back, 6 bases at V and 6 bases at J, with 15 bases in the middle. This chain's CDR3 is CASSWDKSGQPQHF. CDR3 nucleotides: TGTGCCAGCAGCTGGGATAAGAGCGGTCAGCCCCAGCATTTT.